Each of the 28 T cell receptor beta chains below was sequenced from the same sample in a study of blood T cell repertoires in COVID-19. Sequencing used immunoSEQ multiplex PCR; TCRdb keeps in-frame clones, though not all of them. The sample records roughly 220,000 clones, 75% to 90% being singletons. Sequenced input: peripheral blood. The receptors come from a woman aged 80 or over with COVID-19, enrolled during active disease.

CDR3 protein: CASSFRGTDTQYF. DNA of the CDR3: TGTGCCAGCAGTTTCCGAGGGACAGATACGCAGTATTTT. The chain uses TRBV12-3 or TRBV12-4 and TRBJ2-3; weak D call: TRBD2 (5 bases). The CDR3 covers 13 residues. V dropped 3 bases and J dropped 3 bases, with 7 bases sitting between them.

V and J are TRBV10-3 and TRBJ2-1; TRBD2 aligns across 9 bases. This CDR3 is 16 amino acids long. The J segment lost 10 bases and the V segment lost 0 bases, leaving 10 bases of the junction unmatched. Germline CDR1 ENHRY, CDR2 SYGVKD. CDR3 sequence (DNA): TGTGCCATCAGTGAGTCTAGCGGCGGGGGGGCCCAGGAGCAGTTCTTC. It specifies CAISESSGGGAQEQFF.

CDR3: CASSFGTDGYTF. The CDR3 nucleotides are TGTGCCAGCAGCTTCGGGACAGATGGCTACACCTTC. The gene calls are TRBV7-3 and TRBJ1-2, with 7 bases aligning to TRBD1. J lost 6 bases, V lost 3 bases, and 1 base had no gene match. There are 12 residues in the CDR3. Germline CDR1 is SGHTA and CDR2 is FQGTGA.

The CDR3, as DNA: TGTGCCAGCAGCCTAATCCCGGGAACCAGAGGCTATGGCTACACCTTC. Protein: CASSLIPGTRGYGYTF. V gene TRBV5-6 combines with J gene TRBJ1-2; the D is unclear. The CDR3 has 16 amino acids. From germline, CDR1 is SGHDT and CDR2 YYEEEE. V was clipped by 4 bases and J by 4 bases, with 20 bases between them.

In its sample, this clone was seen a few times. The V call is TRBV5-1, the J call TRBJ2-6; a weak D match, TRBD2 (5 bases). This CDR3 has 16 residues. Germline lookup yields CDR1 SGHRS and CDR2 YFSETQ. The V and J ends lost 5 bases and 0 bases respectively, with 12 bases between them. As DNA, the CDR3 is TGCGCCAGCAGGGAGGTCGGAGGCTCTGGGGCCAACGTCCTGACTTTC. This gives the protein CASREVGGSGANVLTF.

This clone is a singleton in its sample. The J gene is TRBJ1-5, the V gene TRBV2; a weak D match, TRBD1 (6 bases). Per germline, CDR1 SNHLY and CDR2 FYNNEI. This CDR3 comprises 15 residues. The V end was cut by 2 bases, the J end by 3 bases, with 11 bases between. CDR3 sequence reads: CASSELTGINQPQHF. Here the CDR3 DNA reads TGTGCCAGCAGTGAATTGACAGGCATCAATCAGCCCCAGCATTTT.

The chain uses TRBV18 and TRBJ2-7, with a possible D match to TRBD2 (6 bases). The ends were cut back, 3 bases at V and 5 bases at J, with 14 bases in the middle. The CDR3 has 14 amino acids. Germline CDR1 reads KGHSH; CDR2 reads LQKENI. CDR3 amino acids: CASSPTLADHEQYF. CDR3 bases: TGTGCCAGCTCACCGACCTTAGCGGACCACGAGCAGTACTTC.

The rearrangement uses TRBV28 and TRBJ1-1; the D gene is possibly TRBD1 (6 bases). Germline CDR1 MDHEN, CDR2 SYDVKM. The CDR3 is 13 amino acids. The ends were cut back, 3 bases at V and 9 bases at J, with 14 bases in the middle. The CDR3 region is CASSFFGTQKAFF. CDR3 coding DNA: TGTGCCAGCAGTTTCTTCGGGACACAGAAAGCTTTCTTT.

Written as DNA, the CDR3 is TGTGCCAGCAGTTTAGGAACAATATACGAGCAGTACTTC. This sequence encodes CASSLGTIYEQYF. This chain uses TRBV12-3 or TRBV12-4 with TRBJ2-7, with no clear D. Trimming pared 1 base from V and 4 bases from J, leaving 8 bases between. CDR3 size: 13 residues.

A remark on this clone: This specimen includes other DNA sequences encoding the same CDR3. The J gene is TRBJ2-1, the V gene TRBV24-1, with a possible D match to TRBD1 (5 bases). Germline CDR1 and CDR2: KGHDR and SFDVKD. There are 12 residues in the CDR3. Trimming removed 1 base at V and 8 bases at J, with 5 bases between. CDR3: CATSDFRDEQFF. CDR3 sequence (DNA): TGTGCCACCAGTGATTTCAGGGATGAGCAGTTCTTC.

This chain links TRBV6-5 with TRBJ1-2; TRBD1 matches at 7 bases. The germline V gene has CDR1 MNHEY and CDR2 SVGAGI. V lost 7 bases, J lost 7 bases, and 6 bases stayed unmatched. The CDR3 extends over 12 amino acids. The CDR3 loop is CASKTGSGGYTF. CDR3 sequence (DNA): TGTGCCAGCAAGACAGGGTCAGGTGGCTACACCTTC.

CDR3: CASSRDRGGEAFF. The CDR3 nucleotides read TGCGCCAGCAGCCGGGACAGGGGGGGTGAAGCTTTCTTT. The chain couples TRBV4-3 to TRBJ1-1; 11 nucleotides line up with TRBD1. CDR1 LGHNA and CDR2 YSLEER come from the germline V gene. The CDR3 covers 13 residues. V lost 4 bases, J lost 7 bases, and 2 bases stayed unmatched.

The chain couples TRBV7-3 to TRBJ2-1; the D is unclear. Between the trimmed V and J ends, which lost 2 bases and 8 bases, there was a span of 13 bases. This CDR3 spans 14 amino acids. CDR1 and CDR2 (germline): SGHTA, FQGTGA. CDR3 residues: CASSLLSSSHEQFF. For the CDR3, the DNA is TGTGCCAGCAGCTTATTGTCTTCCTCCCATGAGCAGTTCTTC.

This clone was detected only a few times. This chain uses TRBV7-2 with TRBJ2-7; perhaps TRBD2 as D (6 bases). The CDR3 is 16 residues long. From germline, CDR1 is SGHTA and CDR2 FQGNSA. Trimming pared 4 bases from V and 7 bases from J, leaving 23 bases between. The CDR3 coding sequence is TGTGCCAGCAGCTCCGGACGCGGGACGCCTCGAGGAGAGCAGTACTTC. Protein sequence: CASSSGRGTPRGEQYF.

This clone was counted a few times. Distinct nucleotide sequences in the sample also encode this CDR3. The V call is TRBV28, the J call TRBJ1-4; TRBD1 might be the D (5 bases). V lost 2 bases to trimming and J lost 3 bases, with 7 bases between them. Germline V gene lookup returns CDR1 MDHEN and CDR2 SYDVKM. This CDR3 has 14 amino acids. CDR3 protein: CASSLGGANEKLFF. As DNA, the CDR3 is TGTGCCAGCAGTTTAGGGGGGGCTAATGAAAAACTGTTTTTT.

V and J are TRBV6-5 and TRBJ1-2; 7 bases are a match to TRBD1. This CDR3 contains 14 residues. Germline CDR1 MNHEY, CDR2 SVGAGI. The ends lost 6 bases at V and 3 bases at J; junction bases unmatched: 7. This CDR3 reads CASSRGARDYGYTF. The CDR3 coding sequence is TGTGCCAGCAGCAGGGGGGCCAGGGACTATGGCTACACCTTC.

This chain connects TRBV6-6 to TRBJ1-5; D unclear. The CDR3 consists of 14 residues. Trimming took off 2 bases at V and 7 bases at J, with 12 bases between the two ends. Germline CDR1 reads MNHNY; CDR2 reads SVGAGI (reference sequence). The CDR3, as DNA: TGTGCCAGCAGTTACGGGGAGGGCGGGCAGCCCCAGCATTTT. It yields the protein CASSYGEGGQPQHF.

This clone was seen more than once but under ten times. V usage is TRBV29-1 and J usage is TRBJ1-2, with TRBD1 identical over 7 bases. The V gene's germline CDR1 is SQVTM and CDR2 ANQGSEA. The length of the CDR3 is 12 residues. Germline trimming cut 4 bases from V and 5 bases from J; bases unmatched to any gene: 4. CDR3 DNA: TGCAGCGTTGGAGCAGGGGGATATGGCTACACCTTC. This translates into CSVGAGGYGYTF.

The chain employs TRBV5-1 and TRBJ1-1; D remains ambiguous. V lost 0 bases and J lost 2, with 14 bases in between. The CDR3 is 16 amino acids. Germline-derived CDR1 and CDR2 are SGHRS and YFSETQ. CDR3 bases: TGCGCCAGCAGCTTGGCCTTTAGAGGCAGAAACACTGAAGCTTTCTTT. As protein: CASSLAFRGRNTEAFF. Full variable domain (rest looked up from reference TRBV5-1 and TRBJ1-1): KAGVTQTPRYLIKTRGQQVTLSCSPISGHRSVSWYQQTPGQGLQFLFEYFSETQRNKGNFPGRFSGRQFSNSRSEMNVSTLELGDSALYLCASSLAFRGRNTEAFFGQGTRLTVV.

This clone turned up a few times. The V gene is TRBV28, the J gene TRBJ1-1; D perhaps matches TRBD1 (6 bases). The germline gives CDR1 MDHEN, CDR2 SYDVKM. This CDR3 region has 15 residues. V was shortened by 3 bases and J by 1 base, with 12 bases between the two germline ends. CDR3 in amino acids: CASSLAGVANTEAFF. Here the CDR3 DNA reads TGTGCCAGCAGTTTGGCAGGGGTCGCGAACACTGAAGCTTTCTTT.

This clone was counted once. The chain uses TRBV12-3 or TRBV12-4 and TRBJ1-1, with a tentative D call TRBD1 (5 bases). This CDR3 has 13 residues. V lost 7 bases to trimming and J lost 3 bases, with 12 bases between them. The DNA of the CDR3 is TGTGCCAGCACCTCGTTAGGGGACACTGAAGCTTTCTTT. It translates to CASTSLGDTEAFF.

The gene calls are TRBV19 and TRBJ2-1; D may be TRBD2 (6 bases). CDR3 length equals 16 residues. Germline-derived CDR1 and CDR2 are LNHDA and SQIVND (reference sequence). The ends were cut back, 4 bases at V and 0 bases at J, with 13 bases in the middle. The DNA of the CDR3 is TGTGCCAGTAGTAGAATTAGCGGAAACTCCTACAATGAGCAGTTCTTC. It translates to CASSRISGNSYNEQFF.

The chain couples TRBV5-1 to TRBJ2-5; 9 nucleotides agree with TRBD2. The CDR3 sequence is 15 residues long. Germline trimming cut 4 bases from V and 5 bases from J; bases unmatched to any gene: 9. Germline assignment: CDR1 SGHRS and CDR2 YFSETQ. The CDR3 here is CASSNGGGAGETQYF. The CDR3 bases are TGCGCCAGCAGCAACGGCGGGGGGGCCGGTGAGACCCAGTACTTC.

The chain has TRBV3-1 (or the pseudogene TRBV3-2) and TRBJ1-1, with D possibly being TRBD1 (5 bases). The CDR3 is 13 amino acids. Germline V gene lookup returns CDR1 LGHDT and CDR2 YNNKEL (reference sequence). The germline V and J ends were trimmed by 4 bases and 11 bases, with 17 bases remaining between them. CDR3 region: CASSPTGGFGAFF. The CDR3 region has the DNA TGTGCCAGCAGCCCCACCGGGGGTTTCGGGGCTTTCTTT.

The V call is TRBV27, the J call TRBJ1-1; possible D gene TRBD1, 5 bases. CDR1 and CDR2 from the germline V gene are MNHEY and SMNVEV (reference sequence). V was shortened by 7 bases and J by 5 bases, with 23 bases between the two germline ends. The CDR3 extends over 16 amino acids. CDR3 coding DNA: TGTGCCAGCATCTTACGCACGGGGGGTTGGAAGACTGAAGCTTTCTTT. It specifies CASILRTGGWKTEAFF.

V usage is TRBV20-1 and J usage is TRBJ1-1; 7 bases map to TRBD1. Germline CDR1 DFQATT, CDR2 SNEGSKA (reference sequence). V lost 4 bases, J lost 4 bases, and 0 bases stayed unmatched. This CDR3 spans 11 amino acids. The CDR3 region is CSATGGTEAFF. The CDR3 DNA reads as TGCAGTGCTACAGGGGGCACTGAAGCTTTCTTT.

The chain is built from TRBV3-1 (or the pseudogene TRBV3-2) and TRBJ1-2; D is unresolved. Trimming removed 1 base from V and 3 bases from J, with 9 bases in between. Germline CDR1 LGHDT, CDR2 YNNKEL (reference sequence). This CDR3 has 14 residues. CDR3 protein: CASSQVTAHYGYTF. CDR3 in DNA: TGTGCCAGCAGCCAAGTCACAGCACACTATGGCTACACCTTC.

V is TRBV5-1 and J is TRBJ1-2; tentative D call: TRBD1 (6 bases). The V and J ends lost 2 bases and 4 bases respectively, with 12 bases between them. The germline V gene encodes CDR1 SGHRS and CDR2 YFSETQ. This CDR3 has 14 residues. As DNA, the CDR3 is TGCGCCAGCAGCTTAGAGGACAGCCGCTATGGCTACACCTTC. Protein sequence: CASSLEDSRYGYTF.